This T cell receptor beta chain derives from a study of vaccination and CD4 T cells after COVID-19. Whole-study context: Recovered patients in the cohort numbered six men and four women, two of them Hispanic. Ranging from 14 to 241, the interval between dose two and post-vaccine sampling had a median of 72 days.

The ends were cut back, 3 bases at V and 8 bases at J, with 7 bases in the middle. The CDR3 sequence is 11 residues long. Germline V gene data show CDR1 as SGHTA and CDR2 as FQGNSA. The treatment: approximately 10-day PBMC culture with coronavirus spike peptide pools or control peptides (ViraFEST assay). The authors isolated CD4+ T cells by negative selection after more than nine days of culture. This clonotype is medium-sized in the sample. Its matching antigen is unknown. Cultured CD4+ T cell DNA was sequenced using the Oncomine TCR Beta short-read assay. TCRdb re-analysed the PCR reads in MiXCR, keeping a single row per CDR3 protein. Of under 13,000 distinct CDR3 sequences in the sample, under 30% were seen once.

The rearrangement uses TRBV7-2 and TRBJ1-2; D is undetermined. Sequencing used CD4+ T cells from blood, cultured in vitro, obtained after SARS-CoV-2 vaccination. This receptor was obtained from a human donor who had recovered from COVID-19. CDR3 sequence: CASSLYWGYTF. The CDR3 nucleotides are TGTGCCAGCAGCTTGTACTGGGGCTACACCTTC. The entire variable domain, with the rest obtained from reference TRBV7-2 and TRBJ1-2, is as follows: GAGVSQSPSNKVTEKGKDVELRCDPISGHTALYWYRQSLGQGLEFLIYFQGNSAPDKSGLPSDRFSAERTGGSVSTLTIQRTQQEDSAVYLCASSLYWGYTFGSGTRLTVV.